The 30 T cell receptor beta chains presented below share a single source sample, sequenced in a study of OX40 agonist ivuxolimab in advanced cancers. The library came from the immunoSEQ multiplex PCR assay. TCRdb took this table from immuneACCESS and kept in-frame rearrangements with V and J called. Such tables lack part of the clones; where checked against another copy, unresolved V genes explain under half of the gap, and the rest is unexplained. The sample has about 54,000 clones on record, roughly 90% of them singletons. Around 13% of the sample rests with the top ten. This material consisted of CD4+ or CD8+ T cells sorted from blood, taken in a trial of the OX40 agonist ivuxolimab. The origin of the receptors is an adult with an advanced solid tumor such as melanoma, head and neck, liver or kidney cancer.

The chain joins TRBV7-8 to TRBJ1-5, with D hard to call. Trimming left V 5 bases short and J 2 bases short, with 13 bases between. From germline, CDR1 is SGHVS and CDR2 FQNEAQ. The CDR3 totals 15 residues. The CDR3 bases are TGTGCCAGCAGCCAAACAGTCGGCGGCAATCAGCCCCAGCATTTT. Protein product: CASSQTVGGNQPQHF.

The chain uses TRBV5-8 and TRBJ2-2; the match to TRBD2 covers 7 bases. The CDR3 runs 14 residues. The germline V gene has CDR1 SGHTS and CDR2 YDEGEE. The J segment lost 5 bases and the V segment lost 10 bases, leaving 11 bases of the junction unmatched. The CDR3 loop reads CAFFSGYRTGELFF. The CDR3 DNA sequence: TGTGCCTTTTTTAGCGGGTACCGAACCGGGGAGCTGTTTTTT.

The chain couples TRBV19 to TRBJ1-2, with TRBD1 matching over 7 bases. Trimming cost V 5 bases and J 2 bases; bases outside gene matches: 8. This CDR3 contains 15 residues. From germline, CDR1 is LNHDA and CDR2 SQIVND (reference sequence). The CDR3 nucleotides read TGTGCCAGTAGTGGACCGGGACAGACAAACTATGGCTACACCTTC. It yields the protein CASSGPGQTNYGYTF.

V gene TRBV6-1 combines with J gene TRBJ1-6; D remains ambiguous. Germline V gives CDR1 MNHNS, CDR2 SASEGT. The CDR3 sequence is 14 residues long. Trimming removed 8 bases from V and 8 bases from J, with 16 bases in between. CDR3 coding DNA: TGTGCCAGCTACCGGCGGACGGACTATTCACCCCTCCACTTT. This sequence encodes CASYRRTDYSPLHF.

DNA of the CDR3: TGTGCCAGCAGTTTATTTGGACTAGCGGGGGGCCACACCACAGATACGCAGTATTTT. It specifies CASSLFGLAGGHTTDTQYF. The chain employs TRBV27 and TRBJ2-3; 14 bases are shared with TRBD2. The CDR3 extends over 19 amino acids. Per the germline V gene, CDR1 is MNHEY and CDR2 is SMNVEV (reference sequence). J gave up 2 bases and V 1 base, and 8 bases lay outside the gene matches.

In DNA, the CDR3 is TGTGCCAGCAGCGTAGGTCTAGCGGTAAACTACGAGCAGTACTTC. Amino acid sequence: CASSVGLAVNYEQYF. V is TRBV9 and J is TRBJ2-7; 7 positions match TRBD2. This CDR3 spans 15 amino acids. The ends lost 0 bases at V and 3 bases at J; junction bases unmatched: 6. CDR1 and CDR2 (germline): SGDLS, YYNGEE.

This clone was detected only once. The chain couples TRBV7-2 to TRBJ2-7, with 12 bases aligning to TRBD2. The ends lost 5 bases at V and 0 bases at J; junction bases unmatched: 5. Germline V lookup: CDR1 SGHTA, CDR2 FQGNSA. The CDR3 sequence is 16 residues long. The CDR3 protein is CASSRTSGVSSYEQYF. CDR3 DNA sequence: TGTGCCAGCAGCAGGACTAGCGGGGTGAGCTCCTACGAGCAGTACTTC.

The CDR3 DNA reads as TGTGCCATCAGCTCCGGACTAGCGGGGGGGACTTTCTTCCAAGAGACCCAGTACTTC. Translated, it gives CAISSGLAGGTFFQETQYF. The rearrangement uses TRBV10-3 and TRBJ2-5; 15 bases align to TRBD2. Germline CDR1 ENHRY, CDR2 SYGVKD. The CDR3 has 19 residues. With 6 bases clipped from V and 1 base from J, the junction kept 12 bases outside the gene matches.

This clone was observed a handful of times. The chain recombines TRBV4-1 with TRBJ1-3; D gene ambiguous. Deletions cut 3 bases from V and 1 base from J, with 16 bases between. The V gene's germline CDR1 is MGHRA and CDR2 YSYEKL. The CDR3 spans 17 residues. CDR3 sequence reads: CASSQGWVFRSGNTIYF. CDR3 DNA: TGCGCCAGCAGCCAGGGTTGGGTCTTTCGGTCTGGAAACACCATATATTTT.

V usage is TRBV13 and J usage is TRBJ1-1; 7 nucleotides line up with TRBD1. CDR3 length: 12 amino acids. After removal of 5 bases from V and 7 bases from J, the junction contained 4 bases not matched to a gene. Per germline, CDR1 PRHDT and CDR2 FYEKMQ (reference sequence). The CDR3 protein is CASSRGTVEAFF. The CDR3 bases are TGTGCCAGCAGCCGTGGGACAGTTGAAGCTTTCTTT.

The rearrangement joins TRBV13 to TRBJ2-7, with 9 positions matching TRBD1. Germline-derived CDR1 and CDR2 are PRHDT and FYEKMQ (reference sequence). V trimming: 4 bases; J trimming: 7 bases; junction bases outside the gene matches: 11. CDR3 length: 15 residues. CDR3 region: CASSYRRQGVPEQYF. For the CDR3, the DNA is TGTGCCAGCAGCTACCGGCGACAGGGGGTTCCGGAGCAGTACTTC.

The rearrangement links TRBV6-1 to TRBJ1-5; no firm D call. This CDR3 is built from 12 residues. The germline gives CDR1 MNHNS, CDR2 SASEGT. V was shortened by 6 bases and J by 4 bases, with 7 bases between the two germline ends. DNA of the CDR3: TGTGCCAGCAGGACGCCAAATCAGCCCCAGCATTTT. Amino acids: CASRTPNQPQHF.

This clone showed up just a few times. The V gene is TRBV29-1, the J gene TRBJ2-2; 12 bases align to TRBD2. V trimming: 7 bases; J trimming: 2 bases; junction bases outside the gene matches: 8. This CDR3 is 16 amino acids long. In germline, CDR1 is SQVTM, CDR2 ANQGSEA. CDR3 coding DNA: TGCAGCGCCCGGTCGACTAGCGGGGGCAACACCGGGGAGCTGTTTTTT. It yields the protein CSARSTSGGNTGELFF.

The chain uses TRBV7-2 and TRBJ2-3, with D hard to call. In germline, CDR1 is SGHTA, CDR2 FQGNSA. The CDR3 is 13 residues long. V lost 3 bases to trimming and J lost 5 bases, with 9 bases between them. The CDR3 here is CASSFNLEDTQYF. CDR3 nucleotide sequence: TGTGCCAGCAGCTTTAATCTTGAAGATACGCAGTATTTT.

The chain combines TRBV5-1 with TRBJ2-7; D remains ambiguous. The CDR3 extends over 18 amino acids. Germline CDR1 reads SGHRS; CDR2 reads YFSETQ. The V end lost 4 bases, the J end lost 0 bases, and 23 bases lay between the germline ends. The CDR3 DNA sequence: TGCGCCAGCAGCCTAAGGATGAGGACGGCGAAGAGCTCCTACGAGCAGTACTTC. Its translation is CASSLRMRTAKSSYEQYF.

This rearrangement joins TRBV2 to TRBJ1-5, with 7 bases matching TRBD1. The germline V gene encodes CDR1 SNHLY and CDR2 FYNNEI. Trimming cost V 1 base and J 6 bases; bases outside gene matches: 3. CDR3 length: 14 amino acids. CDR3 sequence: CASSEGRGPQPQHF. The CDR3 nucleotides read TGTGCCAGCAGTGAAGGTAGGGGGCCTCAGCCCCAGCATTTT. Complete variable domain (other parts from reference TRBV2 and TRBJ1-5): EPEVTQTPSHQVTQMGQEVILRCVPISNHLYFYWYRQILGQKVEFLVSFYNNEISEKSEIFDDQFSVERPDGSNFTLKIRSTKLEDSAMYFCASSEGRGPQPQHFGDGTRLSIL.

CDR3 sequence: CASSSTGEGETQYF. The CDR3, as DNA: TGTGCCAGCAGCTCGACAGGGGAGGGGGAGACCCAGTACTTC. This chain joins TRBV7-2 and TRBJ2-5, with a possible D match to TRBD1 (8 bases). The ends were cut back, 4 bases at V and 5 bases at J, with 14 bases in the middle. This CDR3 is 14 amino acids long. Germline values: CDR1 SGHTA, CDR2 FQGNSA.

The gene calls are TRBV15 and TRBJ1-1, with D uncertain. The CDR3 consists of 16 residues. Per the germline V gene, CDR1 is LNHNV and CDR2 is YYDKDF (reference sequence). V was clipped by 5 bases and J by 1 base, with 17 bases between them. Here the CDR3 reads CATSGRSWPRNTEAFF. The CDR3 coding sequence is TGTGCCACCAGCGGTAGGTCATGGCCTCGGAACACTGAAGCTTTCTTT.

The rearrangement joins TRBV6-6 to TRBJ1-2; D is ambiguous. Germline CDR1 reads MNHNY; CDR2 reads SVGAGI (reference sequence). The CDR3 extends over 11 amino acids. V lost 6 bases and J lost 8, with 10 bases in between. CDR3 nucleotide sequence: TGTGCCAGCAGAGCAGCGGTCGGCTACACCTTC. Translation: CASRAAVGYTF.

The chain joins TRBV29-1 to TRBJ2-1; 12 positions match TRBD2. The junction had 11 bases not matched to a gene; V was cut back by 6 bases and J by 8 bases. The CDR3 has 15 residues. Germline V lookup: CDR1 SQVTM, CDR2 ANQGSEA. CDR3 in amino acids: CSVLRLAGVMYEQFF. DNA for the CDR3: TGCAGCGTCCTCCGACTAGCGGGGGTAATGTATGAGCAGTTCTTC.

This sequence joins TRBV10-2 and TRBJ2-1; D unclear. The CDR3 is 12 amino acids. Trimming pared 4 bases from V and 2 bases from J, leaving 3 bases between. Germline CDR1 and CDR2: WSHSY and SAAADI. CDR3 region: CASSAPYNEQFF. CDR3 in DNA: TGCGCCAGCAGTGCCCCCTACAATGAGCAGTTCTTC.

The genes are TRBV11-2 and TRBJ1-1, with D possibly matching TRBD1 (5 bases). This CDR3 has 14 amino acids. The germline V and J ends were trimmed by 9 bases and 0 bases, with 14 bases remaining between them. Germline V gives CDR1 SGHAT, CDR2 FQNNGV. CDR3 protein: CASSGGVLNTEAFF. Written as DNA, the CDR3 is TGTGCCAGTTCGGGGGGAGTCCTGAACACTGAAGCTTTCTTT. Combining the CDR3 with reference TRBV11-2 and TRBJ1-1 gives the whole variable domain EAGVAQSPRYKIIEKRQSVAFWCNPISGHATLYWYQQILGQGPKLLIQFQNNGVVDDSQLPKDRFSAERLKGVDSTLKIQPAKLEDSAVYLCASSGGVLNTEAFFGQGTRLTVV.

This chain joins TRBV4-1 and TRBJ2-1; TRBD2 matches 8 bases. The CDR3 length is 16 residues. Germline V gene sequence: CDR1 MGHRA, CDR2 YSYEKL. V shed 4 bases and J 1 base; nucleotides not matched to a gene: 6. This CDR3 reads CASSPSQRGSYNEQFF. The CDR3 DNA follows: TGCGCCAGCAGCCCGAGCCAGCGGGGGTCCTACAATGAGCAGTTCTTC.

V and J are TRBV27 and TRBJ1-4; 8 nucleotides agree with TRBD1. The CDR3 sequence is 14 residues long. V lost 8 bases to trimming and J lost 5 bases; unmatched junction nucleotides: 7. CDR1 and CDR2 (germline): MNHEY, SMNVEV (reference sequence). The CDR3: CASATRTGNEKLFF. The CDR3 nucleotides read TGTGCCAGCGCTACCAGGACAGGGAATGAAAAACTGTTTTTT.

This chain joins TRBV29-1 and TRBJ1-2; D is possibly TRBD1 (6 bases). V was cut by 4 bases and J by 7 bases, with 19 bases left in between. Germline V gene lookup returns CDR1 SQVTM and CDR2 ANQGSEA. The CDR3 runs 14 residues. The DNA of the CDR3 is TGCAGCGTTGGGGAGGGGGAACCTTGGGCTGGCTACACCTTC. It specifies CSVGEGEPWAGYTF.

The chain combines TRBV9 with TRBJ1-2; 8 bases match TRBD1. Germline V gene data show CDR1 as SGDLS and CDR2 as YYNGEE. The CDR3 length is 16 residues. The V and J ends lost 6 bases and 2 bases, in that order; junction bases with no gene match: 12. CDR3 region: CASIRPGTGVNYGYTF. CDR3 nucleotides: TGTGCCAGCATCCGTCCCGGGACAGGAGTGAACTATGGCTACACCTTC. Full variable domain (rest looked up from reference TRBV9 and TRBJ1-2): DSGVTQTPKHLITATGQRVTLRCSPRSGDLSVYWYQQSLDQGLQFLIQYYNGEERAKGNILERFSAQQFPDLHSELNLSSLELGDSALYFCASIRPGTGVNYGYTFGSGTRLTVV.

CDR3 DNA: TGTGCCAGCAGTTGGGGACAGGGGACCACTGAAGCTTTCTTT. Translation: CASSWGQGTTEAFF. The rearrangement links TRBV2 to TRBJ1-1; the match to TRBD1 covers 10 bases. Germline-derived CDR1 and CDR2 are SNHLY and FYNNEI. Germline trimming cut 5 bases from V and 4 bases from J; bases unmatched to any gene: 4. This CDR3 has 14 residues.

The rearrangement joins TRBV9 to TRBJ2-2; no firm D call. Germline CDR1 is SGDLS and CDR2 is YYNGEE. The CDR3 runs 14 residues. Trimming stripped 4 bases from V and 5 bases from J, with 12 bases between. CDR3 sequence: CASSPLVGTGELFF. The DNA of the CDR3 is TGTGCCAGCAGCCCTCTGGTGGGGACCGGGGAGCTGTTTTTT. The whole variable domain, filled in from reference TRBV9 and TRBJ2-2, reads DSGVTQTPKHLITATGQRVTLRCSPRSGDLSVYWYQQSLDQGLQFLIQYYNGEERAKGNILERFSAQQFPDLHSELNLSSLELGDSALYFCASSPLVGTGELFFGEGSRLTVL.

J is TRBJ1-1 and V is TRBV5-1, with D hard to call. CDR1 SGHRS and CDR2 YFSETQ come from the germline V gene. Trimming cost V 4 bases and J 1 base, with 14 bases left between them. The CDR3 loop spans 15 amino acids. CDR3 bases: TGCGCCAGCAGCCCCTGGGCAGGTCGGAACACTGAAGCTTTCTTT. It is translated as CASSPWAGRNTEAFF.

V and J are TRBV6-6 and TRBJ2-7; 10 positions match TRBD1. The junction had 9 bases not matched to a gene; V was cut back by 8 bases and J by 2 bases. Germline V gene lookup returns CDR1 MNHNY and CDR2 SVGAGI (reference sequence). CDR3 length: 15 residues. CDR3 coding DNA: TGTGCCAGCCAACCAACCGGGACAGGGGCCTACGAGCAGTACTTC. It encodes CASQPTGTGAYEQYF.